This is a list of T cell receptor beta chains from one sample in a study of CD8+CD57+ T cells in acquired aplastic anemia. TCRdb called the reads again in MiXCR, with one record for every CDR3 protein. The table shows around 400,000 distinct CDR3 sequences, with 55% to 75% occurring only once. The specimen sequenced was sorted CD4+, CD8+, or CD8+CD57+ T cells (not recorded which) from PBMCs. The receptor source for this set is a human donor in good health, serving as a control. The CDR3 runs from the conserved cysteine through the conserved F or W. D genes are given only for firm matches. Not every row has a clone size; where given, it reads once, few, many or a size class.

V gene,clone size,J gene,D gene,CDR3 DNA,CDR3 protein
TRBV5-8,many,TRBJ2-2,-,TGTGCCAGCAGCGGCCGGGCCCAGCGGACCGGGGAGCTGTTTTTT,CASSGRAQRTGELFF
TRBV7-6,-,TRBJ2-1,-,TGTGCCAGCAGCTTATCTACCTCGGGCAATGAGCAGTTCTTC,CASSLSTSGNEQFF
TRBV29-1,-,TRBJ2-1,-,TGTGCCTCGCGGGCAGGGAACAATGAGCAGTTCTTC,CASRAGNNEQFF
TRBV7-2,many,TRBJ2-2,TRBD1,TGTGCCAGCAGCCCGCGGACAGGGTACACCGGGGAGCTGTTTTTT,CASSPRTGYTGELFF
TRBV7-6,-,TRBJ2-6,-,TGTGCCAGCAGGATCGGGATGGGAGAATCCTCTGGGGCCAACGTCCTGACTTTC,CASRIGMGESSGANVLTF
TRBV7-6,-,TRBJ2-5,-,TGTGCCAGCAGCTTCGCCTCCGTGGAGACTCATTCATTC,CASSFASVETHSF
TRBV7-2,-,TRBJ2-5,-,-,CASSSLGCEQYFGF
TRBV7-3,-,TRBJ2-7,-,TGTGCCAGCAGGCAAGGTGGCGGAGGGGACAATGAGCGGTACTTC,CASRQGGGGDNERYF
TRBV7-3,-,TRBJ2-7,-,TGTGCCAGCAGTGCAGGGATAGTGGTCTACGAGCCGCACTTC,CASSAGIVVYEPHF
TRBV7-2,-,TRBJ1-1,-,TGTGCCAGCAGCATCGGGGCACGGGGGATCCAAGAGACCTTT,CASSIGARGIQETF
TRBV6-1,-,TRBJ2-7,TRBD2,TGTGCCAGCAGAAAACTTGGCGGGGGCTACGAGCAGTACTTC,CASRKLGGGYEQYF
TRBV5-1,-,TRBJ2-2,TRBD2,TGTGCCAGCAGCTTGGCCGGGGGGTGGGGCGGGGAGCTGTTTTTT,CASSLAGGWGGELFF
TRBV10-3,-,TRBJ1-1,-,TGTGCCATCAGTGAGTTGATCTGGAAACGGGACACTGAAGCTTTGTTT,CAISELIWKRDTEALF
TRBV6-6,many,TRBJ1-1,-,TGTGCCAGCTCGCAACCCAACACTGAAGCTTTCTTT,CASSQPNTEAFF
TRBV7-9,few,TRBJ1-2,-,TGTGCCAGCAGCCAGGACAGAAACTATAGCTACACCTTC,CASSQDRNYSYTF
TRBV7-2,-,TRBJ2-7,-,TGTGCCAGCAGCGTGATGGACGGAGCCTACGAGCAGTACTTC,CASSVMDGAYEQYF
TRBV28,-,TRBJ1-2,-,TGTGCCAGCAGTCCCTCTTGGGGCTATGGCTACACCTTC,CASSPSWGYGYTF
TRBV10-3,-,TRBJ1-1,TRBD1,TGTGCCATCAGTGCCGGACAGGGTGAAGCTTTCTTT,CAISAGQGEAFF
TRBV5-1,-,TRBJ1-3,-,TGCGCCAGCAGCTTTGGAGGGTACTCTGAAAACACCATATATTTT,CASSFGGYSENTIYF
TRBV29-1,-,TRBJ2-3,-,TGCAGCGTTGACTTCTTAGTCCCAGGGACAGATACGCAGTATTTT,CSVDFLVPGTDTQYF